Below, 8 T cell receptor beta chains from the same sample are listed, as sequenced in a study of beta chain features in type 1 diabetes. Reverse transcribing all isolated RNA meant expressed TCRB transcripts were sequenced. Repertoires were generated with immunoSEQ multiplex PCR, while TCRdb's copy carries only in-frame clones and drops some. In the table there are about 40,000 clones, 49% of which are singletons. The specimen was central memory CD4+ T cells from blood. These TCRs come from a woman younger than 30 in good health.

The CDR3 sequence is CASSVLAGVQFF. The CDR3 DNA reads TGTGCCAGCAGTGTGTTAGCGGGGGTCCAGTTCTTC. The chain links TRBV2 to TRBJ2-1; 9 bases fit TRBD2. This CDR3 region has 12 residues. Looked up from germline, CDR1 is SNHLY and CDR2 is FYNNEI. The ends lost 4 bases at V and 13 bases at J; junction bases unmatched: 5.

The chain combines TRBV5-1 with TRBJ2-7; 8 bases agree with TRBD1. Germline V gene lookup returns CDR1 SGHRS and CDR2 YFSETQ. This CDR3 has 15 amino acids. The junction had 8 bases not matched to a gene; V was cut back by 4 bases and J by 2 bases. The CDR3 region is CASSPDGDRTYEQYF. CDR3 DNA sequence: TGCGCCAGCAGCCCCGACGGGGACAGGACCTACGAGCAGTACTTC.

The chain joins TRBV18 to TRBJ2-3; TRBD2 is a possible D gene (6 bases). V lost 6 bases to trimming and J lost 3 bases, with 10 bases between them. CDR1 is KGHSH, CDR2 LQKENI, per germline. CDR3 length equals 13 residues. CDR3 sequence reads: CASSRDRTDTQYF. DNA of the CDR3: TGTGCCAGCTCGCGGGATAGGACAGATACGCAGTATTTT.

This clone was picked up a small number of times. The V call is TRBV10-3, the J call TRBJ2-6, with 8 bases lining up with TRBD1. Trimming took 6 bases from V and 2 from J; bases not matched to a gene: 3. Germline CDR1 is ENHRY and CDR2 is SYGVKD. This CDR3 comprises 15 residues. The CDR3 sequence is CAIRQGATGANVLTF. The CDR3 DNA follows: TGTGCCATCAGGCAGGGGGCCACTGGGGCCAACGTCCTGACTTTC.

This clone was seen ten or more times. The CDR3 reads CASSPYEAAIQYF. The CDR3 region has the DNA TGTGCCAGCTCACCATACGAAGCTGCGATTCAGTACTTC. V usage is TRBV18 and J usage is TRBJ2-4; D unresolved. Trimming shortened V by 2 bases and J by 10 bases, and 12 bases separated the two germline ends. The V gene's germline CDR1 is KGHSH and CDR2 LQKENI. The CDR3 spans 13 residues. The complete variable domain, with remaining parts taken from reference TRBV18 and TRBJ2-4, reads NAGVMQNPRHLVRRRGQEARLRCSPMKGHSHVYWYRQLPEEGLKFMVYLQKENIIDESGMPKERFSAEFPKEGPSILRIQQVVRGDSAAYFCASSPYEAAIQYFGAGTRLSVL.

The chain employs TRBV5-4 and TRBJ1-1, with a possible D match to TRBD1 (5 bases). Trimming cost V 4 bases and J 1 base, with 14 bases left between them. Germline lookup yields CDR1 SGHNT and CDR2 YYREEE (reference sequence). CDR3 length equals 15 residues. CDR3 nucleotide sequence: TGTGCCAGCAGCCCAACTGGCGGGGGGAACACTGAAGCTTTCTTT. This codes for CASSPTGGGNTEAFF.

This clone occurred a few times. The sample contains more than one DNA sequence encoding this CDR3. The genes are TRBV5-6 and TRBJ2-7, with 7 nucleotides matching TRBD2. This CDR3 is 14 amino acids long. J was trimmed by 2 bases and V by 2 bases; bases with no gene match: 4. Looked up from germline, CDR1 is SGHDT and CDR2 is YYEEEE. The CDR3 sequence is CASSFPGLAYEQYF. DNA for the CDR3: TGTGCCAGCAGCTTTCCCGGACTAGCCTACGAGCAGTACTTC.

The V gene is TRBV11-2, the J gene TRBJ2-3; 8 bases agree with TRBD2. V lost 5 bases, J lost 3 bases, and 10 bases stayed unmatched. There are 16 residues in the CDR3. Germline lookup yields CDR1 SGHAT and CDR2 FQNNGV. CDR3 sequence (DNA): TGTGCCAGCAGCCCCAGCAGGACGGGGGGGACAGATACGCAGTATTTT. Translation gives CASSPSRTGGTDTQYF.